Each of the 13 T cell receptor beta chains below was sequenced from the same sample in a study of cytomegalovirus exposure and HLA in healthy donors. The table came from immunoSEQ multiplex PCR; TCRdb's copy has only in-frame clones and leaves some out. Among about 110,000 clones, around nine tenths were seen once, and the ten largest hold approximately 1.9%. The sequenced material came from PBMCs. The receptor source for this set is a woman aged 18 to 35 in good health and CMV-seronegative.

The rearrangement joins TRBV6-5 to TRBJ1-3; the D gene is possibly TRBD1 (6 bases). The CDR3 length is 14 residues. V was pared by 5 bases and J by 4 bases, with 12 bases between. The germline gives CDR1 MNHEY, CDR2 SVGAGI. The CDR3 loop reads CASSLRGPGNTIYF. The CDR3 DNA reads TGTGCCAGCAGTCTCAGGGGACCAGGAAACACCATATATTTT.

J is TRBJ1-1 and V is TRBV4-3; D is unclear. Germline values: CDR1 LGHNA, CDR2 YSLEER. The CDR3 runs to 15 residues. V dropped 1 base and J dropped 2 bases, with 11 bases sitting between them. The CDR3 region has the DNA TGCGCCAGCAGCCAAGGGAGGTCAGGTAACACTGAAGCTTTCTTT. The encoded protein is CASSQGRSGNTEAFF.

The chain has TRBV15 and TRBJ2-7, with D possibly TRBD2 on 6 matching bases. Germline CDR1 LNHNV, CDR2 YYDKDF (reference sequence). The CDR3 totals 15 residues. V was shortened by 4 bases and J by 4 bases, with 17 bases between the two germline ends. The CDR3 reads CATSITRGKKYEQYF. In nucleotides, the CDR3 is TGTGCCACCAGCATCACCCGGGGGAAAAAATACGAGCAGTACTTC.

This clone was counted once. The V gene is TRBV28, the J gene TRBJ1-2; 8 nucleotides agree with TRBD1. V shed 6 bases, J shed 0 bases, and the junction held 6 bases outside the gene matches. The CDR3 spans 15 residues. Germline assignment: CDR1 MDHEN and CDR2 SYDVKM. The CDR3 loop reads CASSLTGGTNYGYTF. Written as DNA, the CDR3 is TGTGCCAGCAGCCTTACAGGGGGGACTAACTATGGCTACACCTTC.

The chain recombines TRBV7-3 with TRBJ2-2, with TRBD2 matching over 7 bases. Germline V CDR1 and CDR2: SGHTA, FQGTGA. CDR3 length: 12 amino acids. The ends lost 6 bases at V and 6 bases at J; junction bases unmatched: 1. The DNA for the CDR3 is TGTGCCAGCAGGGGAGGGTCCGGGGAGCTGTTTTTT. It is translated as CASRGGSGELFF.

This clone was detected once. DNA for the CDR3: TGTGCCTGGAGTGGAGGGAGGTCCGGGGAGCTGTTTTTT. Residues: CAWSGGRSGELFF. The J gene is TRBJ2-2, the V gene TRBV30; tentative D call: TRBD2 (6 bases). V lost 1 base and J lost 6, with 9 bases in between. Germline CDR1 reads GTSNPN; CDR2 reads SVGIG (reference sequence). The CDR3 is 13 residues long.

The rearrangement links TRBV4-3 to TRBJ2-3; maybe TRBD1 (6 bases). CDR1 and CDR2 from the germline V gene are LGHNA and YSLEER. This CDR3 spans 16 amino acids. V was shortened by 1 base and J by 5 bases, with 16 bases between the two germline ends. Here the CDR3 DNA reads TGCGCCAGCAGCCAAGTCTTGGGGGCTGAAGGAGATACGCAGTATTTT. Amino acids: CASSQVLGAEGDTQYF.

The CDR3 DNA sequence: TGTGCCAGCAGACCGACAGGTCTGGCCTACAATGAGCAGTTCTTC. Encoded protein: CASRPTGLAYNEQFF. The chain employs TRBV28 and TRBJ2-1; TRBD1 is a possible D gene (6 bases). Per germline, CDR1 MDHEN and CDR2 SYDVKM. The CDR3 contains 15 residues. V shed 6 bases and J shed 2 bases, with 14 bases lying between them.

The DNA for the CDR3 is TGTGCCAGCAGCTCGACAGGGAGGAATGAGCAGTTCTTC. It encodes CASSSTGRNEQFF. V and J are TRBV7-3 and TRBJ2-1, with a possible D match to TRBD1 (7 bases). This CDR3 has 13 amino acids. Germline CDR1 and CDR2: SGHTA and FQGTGA. V lost 4 bases and J lost 7, with 11 bases in between.

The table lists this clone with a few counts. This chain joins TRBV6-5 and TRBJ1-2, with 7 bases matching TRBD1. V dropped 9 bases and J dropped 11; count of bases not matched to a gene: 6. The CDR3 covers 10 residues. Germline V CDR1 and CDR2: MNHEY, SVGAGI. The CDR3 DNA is TGTGCCAGACGGGACAGAAGATACACCTTC. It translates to CARRDRRYTF.

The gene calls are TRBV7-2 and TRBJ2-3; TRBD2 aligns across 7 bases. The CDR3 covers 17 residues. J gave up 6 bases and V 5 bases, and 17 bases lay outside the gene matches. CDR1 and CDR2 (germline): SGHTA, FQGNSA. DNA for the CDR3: TGTGCCAGCAGCATCTCTCGCGGGGGACCCTCGGGGGATACGCAGTATTTT. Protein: CASSISRGGPSGDTQYF.

This CDR3 reads CASASAGERTDTQYF. The CDR3 bases are TGCGCCAGTGCTTCGGCGGGAGAGAGAACAGATACGCAGTATTTT. The rearrangement uses TRBV4-3 and TRBJ2-3; 7 positions agree with TRBD2. V shed 9 bases, J shed 3 bases, and the junction held 12 bases outside the gene matches. The CDR3 consists of 15 residues. Germline-derived CDR1 and CDR2 are LGHNA and YSLEER.

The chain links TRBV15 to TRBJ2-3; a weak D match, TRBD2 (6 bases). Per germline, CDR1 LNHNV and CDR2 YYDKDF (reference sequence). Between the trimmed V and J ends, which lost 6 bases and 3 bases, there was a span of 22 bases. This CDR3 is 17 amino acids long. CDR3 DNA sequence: TGTGCCACCAGTACGCCCGGGACTCCCAAGGTGACAGATACGCAGTATTTT. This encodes CATSTPGTPKVTDTQYF.